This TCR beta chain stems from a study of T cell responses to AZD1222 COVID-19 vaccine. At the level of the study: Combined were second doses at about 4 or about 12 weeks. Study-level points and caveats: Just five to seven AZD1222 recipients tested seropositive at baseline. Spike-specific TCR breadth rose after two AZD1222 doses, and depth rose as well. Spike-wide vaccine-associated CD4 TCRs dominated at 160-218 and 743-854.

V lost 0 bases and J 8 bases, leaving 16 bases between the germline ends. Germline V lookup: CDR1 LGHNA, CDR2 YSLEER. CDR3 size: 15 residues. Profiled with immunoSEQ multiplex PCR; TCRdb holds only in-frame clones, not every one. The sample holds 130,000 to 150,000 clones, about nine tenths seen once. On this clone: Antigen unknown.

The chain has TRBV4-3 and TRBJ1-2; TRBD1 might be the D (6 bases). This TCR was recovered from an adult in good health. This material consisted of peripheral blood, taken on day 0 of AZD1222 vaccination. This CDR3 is CASSQDRGGLGGYTF. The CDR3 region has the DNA TGCGCCAGCAGCCAAGACAGGGGCGGTCTTGGCGGCTACACCTTC.